Listed below are T cell receptor beta chains from one sample, sequenced in a study of CD8 T cells in Susac syndrome. TCRdb re-called the immunoSEQ multiplex PCR reads with MiXCR, one entry per CDR3 protein. The profile shows about 150,000 distinct CDR3 sequences, 95% to 96% of them singletons. The source material was CD8+ T cells from PBMCs. These receptors originate from a human donor with multiple sclerosis. Each CDR3 is given with its conserved first and last residue. A D gene is named only where the DNA matches it firmly. Clone size is shown for a subset of rows, as once, few, many or a class of expanded clone.

d_call	v_call	j_call	clone_size	cdr3_aa	cdr3_nt
NA	TRBV29-1	TRBJ1-1	NA	CSVVFRGGFSSDTEAFF	TGCAGCGTTGTCTTCAGGGGCGGGTTCAGTTCGGACACTGAAGCTTTCTTT
NA	TRBV2	TRBJ2-1	once	CASSVPVYEQFF	TGTGCCAGCAGTGTACCAGTATATGAGCAGTTCTTC
NA	TRBV27	TRBJ2-2	NA	CAISRVPIGELFF	TGTGCCATTAGCAGGGTTCCTATCGGGGAGCTGTTTTTT
TRBD1	TRBV13	TRBJ1-2	NA	CASSLGQGKIFDGYTF	TGTGCCAGCAGCTTGGGACAGGGGAAGATCTTCGATGGCTACACCTTC
NA	TRBV6-4	TRBJ2-4	NA	CASSDPGLAKNIQYF	TGTGCCAGCAGTGATCCGGGACTAGCCAAAAACATTCAGTACTTC
NA	TRBV30	TRBJ2-2	NA	CARELTNTGELFF	TGTGCCCGAGAGCTTACAAACACCGGGGAGCTGTTTTTT
TRBD2	TRBV29-1	TRBJ2-3	once	CSAGLPGLAGPDTQYF	TGCAGCGCTGGCTTGCCGGGACTAGCGGGGCCAGATACGCAGTATTTT
TRBD2	TRBV30	TRBJ2-1	NA	CAWSSSGVYNEQFF	TGTGCCTGGAGTTCCAGCGGGGTATACAATGAGCAGTTCTTC
NA	TRBV4-2	TRBJ1-5	NA	CASSQDEGQPQHF	TGTGCCAGCAGCCAAGATGAGGGGCAGCCCCAGCATTTT
NA	TRBV7-9	TRBJ2-5	once	CASSPIRLQETQYF	TGTGCCAGCAGCCCTATCCGTCTCCAAGAGACCCAGTACTTC
NA	TRBV6-5	TRBJ1-6	NA	CASSYEGNSPLHF	TGTGCCAGCAGTTACGAGGGGAATTCACCCCTCCACTTT
NA	TRBV5-4	TRBJ1-5	NA	CASSDDRTEPQHF	TGTGCCAGCAGCGACGACAGGACTGAGCCCCAGCATTTT
TRBD1	TRBV12-5	TRBJ2-3	NA	CASGLGQGTDTQYF	TGTGCTAGTGGGTTGGGACAGGGAACAGATACGCAGTATTTT
NA	TRBV20-1	TRBJ2-5	NA	CSAQTGTPSETQYF	TGCAGTGCTCAAACCGGGACTCCCTCGGAGACCCAGTACTTC
NA	TRBV2	TRBJ2-2	NA	CASSDEELFF	TGTGCCAGCAGTGATGAGGAGCTGTTTTTT
NA	TRBV2	TRBJ1-1	NA	CASTTFPGRGVNTEAFF	TGTGCCAGCACAACATTCCCGGGCCGGGGTGTGAACACTGAAGCTTTCTTT
TRBD2	TRBV7-9	TRBJ2-3	NA	CASSLAAGLADGDTQYF	TGTGCCAGCAGCTTAGCGGCGGGACTAGCGGATGGAGATACGCAGTATTTT
NA	TRBV20-1	TRBJ1-4	NA	CSAGRAGANEKLFF	TGCAGTGCTGGCAGGGCAGGGGCTAATGAAAAACTGTTTTTT
NA	TRBV27	TRBJ2-1	NA	CAVSRGHYNEQFF	TGTGCTGTTTCACGGGGTCACTACAATGAGCAGTTCTTC
NA	TRBV23-1	TRBJ1-6	NA	CAASQQAEPLHF	TGCGCCGCCTCCCAGCAGGCCGAACCCCTCCACTTT
NA	TRBV12-3/TRBV12-4	TRBJ2-3	NA	CASSRDSGTDTQYF	TGTGCCAGCAGTCGGGACAGCGGGACAGATACGCAGTATTTT
TRBD1	TRBV15	TRBJ2-5	NA	CATSKDRGGGTQYF	TGTGCCACCAGCAAGGACAGGGGCGGTGGGACCCAGTACTTC
NA	TRBV6-6	TRBJ1-6	NA	CASGDNSPLHF	TGTGCCAGCGGCGATAATTCACCCCTCCACTTT
NA	TRBV20-1	TRBJ2-3	NA	CSASNPAGPDKPDTQYF	TGCAGTGCTAGTAATCCGGCGGGTCCGGATAAGCCAGATACGCAGTATTTT
NA	TRBV7-9	TRBJ2-5	NA	CASSLRIGQETQYF	TGTGCCAGCAGCTTACGGATCGGCCAAGAGACCCAGTACTTC
TRBD1	TRBV13	TRBJ2-7	NA	CASSLGAGGDYEQYF	TGTGCCAGCAGCTTAGGCGCAGGGGGAGACTACGAGCAGTACTTC
NA	TRBV9	TRBJ2-3	NA	CASSGPSSTDTQYF	TGTGCCAGCAGTGGACCCTCCAGCACAGATACGCAGTATTTT
NA	TRBV30	TRBJ1-1	NA	CAWSPKVNTEVFF	TGTGCCTGGAGTCCAAAGGTGAACACTGAAGTTTTCTTT
NA	TRBV12-5	TRBJ2-3	NA	CASGLTGRGADTQYF	TGTGCTAGTGGTTTGACCGGAAGGGGCGCGGATACGCAGTATTTT
TRBD2	TRBV7-2	TRBJ2-5	NA	CASSLSVAGGLETQYF	TGTGCCAGCAGCTTATCGGTAGCGGGGGGGCTAGAGACCCAGTACTTC
NA	TRBV29-1	TRBJ2-7	NA	CSVGWALPAYEQYF	TGCAGCGTTGGATGGGCCCTACCTGCCTACGAGCAGTACTTC
NA	TRBV10-3	TRBJ1-5	NA	CAISDEGDQPQHF	TGTGCCATCAGTGACGAGGGTGATCAGCCCCAGCATTTT
NA	TRBV20-1	TRBJ1-1	NA	CSATPRLGTEAFF	TGCAGTGCTACCCCTAGACTTGGCACTGAAGCTTTCTTT
TRBD1	TRBV12-3/TRBV12-4	TRBJ1-6	NA	CASSSGTGWTPLHF	TGTGCCAGCAGTTCCGGGACAGGGTGGACACCCCTCCACTTT
NA	TRBV27	TRBJ1-2	once	CASSHSTNYGYTF	TGTGCCAGCAGTCACTCTACTAACTATGGCTACACCTTC
TRBD2	TRBV7-8	TRBJ2-7	NA	CASSLIAGGSSYEQYF	TGTGCCAGCAGCTTAATTGCGGGGGGGAGCTCCTACGAGCAGTACTTC
NA	TRBV24-1	TRBJ2-1	NA	CATSDRTGDGSYNEQFF	TGTGCCACCAGTGACCGTACAGGAGACGGCTCCTACAATGAGCAGTTCTTC
NA	TRBV30	TRBJ2-3	NA	CAWTSGTTDTQYF	TGTGCCTGGACCAGCGGAACCACAGATACGCAGTATTTT
NA	TRBV9	TRBJ2-1	NA	CASSASPDEQFF	TGTGCCAGCAGCGCCTCTCCGGATGAGCAGTTCTTC
NA	TRBV11-2	TRBJ2-7	NA	CASGVGDGHYEQYF	TGTGCCAGCGGCGTAGGGGACGGACACTACGAGCAGTACTTC
NA	TRBV27	TRBJ1-2	NA	CASWSWYGYTF	TGTGCCAGCTGGAGTTGGTATGGCTACACCTTC
NA	TRBV4-1	TRBJ1-4	once	CASSQDPGSEKLFF	TGCGCCAGCAGCCAAGATCCGGGTAGTGAAAAACTGTTTTTT
NA	TRBV30	TRBJ1-2	few	CADEGIYGYTF	TGTGCTGACGAGGGTATCTATGGCTACACCTTC
TRBD2	TRBV20-1	TRBJ2-1	NA	CSARDSYSGRPTSYNEQFF	TGCAGTGCTAGAGATAGTTATAGCGGGAGGCCTACTTCCTACAATGAGCAGTTCTTC
NA	TRBV30	TRBJ1-1	NA	CAWSVFGNTEAFF	TGTGCCTGGAGTGTATTTGGGAACACTGAAGCTTTCTTT
NA	TRBV14	TRBJ2-1	NA	CASSQERSYNEQFF	TGTGCCAGCAGCCAAGAACGGTCCTACAATGAGCAGTTCTTC
NA	TRBV9	TRBJ2-3	NA	CASSVEAGRTDTQYF	TGTGCCAGCAGCGTAGAGGCTGGGCGCACAGATACGCAGTATTTT
NA	TRBV29-1	TRBJ1-2	NA	CSVDRPGHNYGYTF	TGCAGCGTTGACCGGCCAGGGCATAACTATGGCTACACCTTC
NA	TRBV30	TRBJ2-7	NA	CAWSSGSWGEQYF	TGTGCCTGGAGTTCGGGCTCTTGGGGCGAGCAGTACTTC